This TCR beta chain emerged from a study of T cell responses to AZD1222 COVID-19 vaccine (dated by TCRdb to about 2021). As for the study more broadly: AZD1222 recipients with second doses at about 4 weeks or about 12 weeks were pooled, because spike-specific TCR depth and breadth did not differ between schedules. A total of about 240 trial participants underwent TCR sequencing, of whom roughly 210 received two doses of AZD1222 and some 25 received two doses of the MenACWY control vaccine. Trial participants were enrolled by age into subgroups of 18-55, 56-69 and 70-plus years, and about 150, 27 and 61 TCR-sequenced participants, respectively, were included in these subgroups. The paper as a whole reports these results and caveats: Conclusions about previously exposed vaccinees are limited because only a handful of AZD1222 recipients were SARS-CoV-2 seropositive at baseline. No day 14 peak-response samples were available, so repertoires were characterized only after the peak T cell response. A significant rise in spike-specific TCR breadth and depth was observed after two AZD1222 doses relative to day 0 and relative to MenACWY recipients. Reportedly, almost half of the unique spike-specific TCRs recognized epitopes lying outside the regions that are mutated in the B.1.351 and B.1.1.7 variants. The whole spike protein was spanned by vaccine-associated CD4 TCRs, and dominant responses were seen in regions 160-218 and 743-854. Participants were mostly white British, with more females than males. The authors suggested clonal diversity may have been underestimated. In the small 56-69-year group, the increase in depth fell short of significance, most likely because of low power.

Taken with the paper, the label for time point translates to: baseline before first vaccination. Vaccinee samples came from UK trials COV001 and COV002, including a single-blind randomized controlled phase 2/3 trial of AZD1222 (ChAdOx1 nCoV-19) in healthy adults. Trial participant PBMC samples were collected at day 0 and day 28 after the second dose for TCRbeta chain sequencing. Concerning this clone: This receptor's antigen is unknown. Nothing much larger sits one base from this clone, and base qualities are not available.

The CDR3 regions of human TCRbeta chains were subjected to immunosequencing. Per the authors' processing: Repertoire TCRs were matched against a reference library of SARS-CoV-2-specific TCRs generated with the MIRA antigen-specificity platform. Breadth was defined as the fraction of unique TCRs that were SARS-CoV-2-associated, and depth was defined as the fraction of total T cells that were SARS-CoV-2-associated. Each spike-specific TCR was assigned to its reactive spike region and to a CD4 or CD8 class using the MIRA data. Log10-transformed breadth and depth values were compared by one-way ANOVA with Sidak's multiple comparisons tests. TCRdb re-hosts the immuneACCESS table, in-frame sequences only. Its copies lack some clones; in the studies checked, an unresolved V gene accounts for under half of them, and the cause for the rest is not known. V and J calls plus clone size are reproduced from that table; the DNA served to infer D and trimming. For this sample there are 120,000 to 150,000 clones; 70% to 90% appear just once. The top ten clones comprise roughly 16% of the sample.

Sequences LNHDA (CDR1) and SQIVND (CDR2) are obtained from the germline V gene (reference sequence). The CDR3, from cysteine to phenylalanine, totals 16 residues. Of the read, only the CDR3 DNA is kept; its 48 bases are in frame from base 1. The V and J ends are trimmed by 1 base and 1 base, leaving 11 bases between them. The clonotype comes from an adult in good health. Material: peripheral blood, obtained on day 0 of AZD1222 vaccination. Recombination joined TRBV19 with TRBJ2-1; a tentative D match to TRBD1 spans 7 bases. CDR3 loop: CASSIAQGGSYNEQFF. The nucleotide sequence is TGTGCCAGTAGTATAGCCCAGGGGGGTTCCTACAATGAGCAGTTCTTC.